The rows below give T cell receptor beta chains drawn from one sample of a study of blood T cell repertoires in COVID-19. The data were produced by immunoSEQ multiplex PCR, yet TCRdb's version contains in-frame clones alone and is incomplete. The table has around 700,000 clones, 85% to 90% seen once. Sequenced material: peripheral blood. The origin of the receptors is a young woman with acute or convalescent COVID-19. Both conserved end residues are trimmed from each CDR3. Size values are once, few and many counts, or a class for expanded clones, and some rows have none.

j_gene: TRBJ1-5; v_gene: TRBV10-1; abundance: NA; len: 14; CDR3aa: ASSETVTHSNQPQH
j_gene: TRBJ1-1; v_gene: TRBV7-8; abundance: NA; len: 17; CDR3aa: ASSLVVGVTGGLNTEAF
j_gene: TRBJ2-7; v_gene: TRBV7-6; abundance: NA; len: 14; CDR3aa: ASSLGGGHFSYEQY
j_gene: TRBJ2-1; v_gene: TRBV30; abundance: NA; len: 9; CDR3aa: AWRGMNEQF
j_gene: TRBJ2-3; v_gene: TRBV29-1; abundance: NA; len: 17; CDR3aa: SVRQTSGALSWSTDTQY
j_gene: TRBJ2-5; v_gene: TRBV6-5; abundance: NA; len: 13; CDR3aa: ASSYSLTREETQY
j_gene: TRBJ2-5; v_gene: TRBV15; abundance: NA; len: 12; CDR3aa: ATSSGGAVETQY
j_gene: TRBJ1-6; v_gene: TRBV2; abundance: NA; len: 13; CDR3aa: ASRDGSSGGSPLH
j_gene: TRBJ1-4; v_gene: TRBV19; abundance: NA; len: 12; CDR3aa: ASSFGQSHEKLF
j_gene: TRBJ1-2; v_gene: TRBV27; abundance: NA; len: 10; CDR3aa: ASSFPGGGST
j_gene: TRBJ1-6; v_gene: TRBV27; abundance: NA; len: 15; CDR3aa: ASRWTGPGSYNSPLH
j_gene: TRBJ1-1; v_gene: TRBV5-5; abundance: once; len: 10; CDR3aa: ASRAGNTEAF
j_gene: TRBJ2-1; v_gene: TRBV6-4; abundance: NA; len: 12; CDR3aa: ASSDRLEGREQF
j_gene: TRBJ2-1; v_gene: TRBV5-4; abundance: NA; len: 11; CDR3aa: ASSPPGYNEWF
j_gene: TRBJ2-7; v_gene: TRBV12-5; abundance: once; len: 13; CDR3aa: ASGLFRGGVYEQY
j_gene: TRBJ2-2; v_gene: TRBV18; abundance: NA; len: 13; CDR3aa: ASSRGTDRTGELF
j_gene: TRBJ1-1; v_gene: TRBV7-2; abundance: NA; len: 12; CDR3aa: ASSPFVGNTEAF
j_gene: TRBJ1-1; v_gene: TRBV6-5; abundance: NA; len: 10; CDR3aa: ASRSVNTEAF
j_gene: TRBJ1-3; v_gene: TRBV4-3; abundance: NA; len: 14; CDR3aa: ASSQVTGGSGNTIY
j_gene: TRBJ1-1; v_gene: TRBV5-1; abundance: NA; len: 15; CDR3aa: ASSLGGRGRLDTEAF
j_gene: TRBJ1-3; v_gene: TRBV6-1; abundance: once; len: 14; CDR3aa: ASSDGGGYSGNTIY
j_gene: TRBJ1-2; v_gene: TRBV12-3/TRBV12-4; abundance: NA; len: 11; CDR3aa: ASSPDTIYGYT
j_gene: TRBJ2-1; v_gene: TRBV9; abundance: NA; len: 13; CDR3aa: ASSATSGVHNEQF
j_gene: TRBJ2-1; v_gene: TRBV5-6; abundance: NA; len: 13; CDR3aa: ASSLERGNYNEQF
j_gene: TRBJ1-4; v_gene: TRBV29-1; abundance: NA; len: 11; CDR3aa: SVEILDREYLF
j_gene: TRBJ2-7; v_gene: TRBV27; abundance: NA; len: 12; CDR3aa: ASSQTGISYEQY
j_gene: TRBJ2-3; v_gene: TRBV30; abundance: NA; len: 15; CDR3aa: AWSNIGTGYATDTQY
j_gene: TRBJ2-2; v_gene: TRBV7-2; abundance: NA; len: 12; CDR3aa: ASSLPVITGELF
j_gene: TRBJ1-1; v_gene: TRBV24-1; abundance: NA; len: 14; CDR3aa: ATSDETGWERTEAF
j_gene: TRBJ1-2; v_gene: TRBV21-1; abundance: NA; len: 12; CDR3aa: ASSKSGTSGGYT
j_gene: TRBJ2-7; v_gene: TRBV4-1; abundance: NA; len: 12; CDR3aa: ASSTGQGAREQY
j_gene: TRBJ2-7; v_gene: TRBV7-8; abundance: NA; len: 11; CDR3aa: ASSRGGASEQY
j_gene: TRBJ2-1; v_gene: TRBV12-5; abundance: NA; len: 15; CDR3aa: ASGLPSGVITYNEQF
j_gene: TRBJ2-1; v_gene: TRBV7-9; abundance: NA; len: 15; CDR3aa: ASSSIGLAGGYNEQF
j_gene: TRBJ1-1; v_gene: TRBV12-5; abundance: once; len: 20; CDR3aa: ASGLEVFRWAGVPSVNTEAF
j_gene: TRBJ2-7; v_gene: TRBV4-1; abundance: NA; len: 13; CDR3aa: ASSQTTTSSYEQY
j_gene: TRBJ2-3; v_gene: TRBV30; abundance: NA; len: 11; CDR3aa: AWKGGGTDTQY
j_gene: TRBJ2-2; v_gene: TRBV12-5; abundance: once; len: 13; CDR3aa: ASGLVGTGKGELF
j_gene: TRBJ2-3; v_gene: TRBV19; abundance: NA; len: 12; CDR3aa: ASSYLAGTDTQY
j_gene: TRBJ2-7; v_gene: TRBV11-2; abundance: NA; len: 10; CDR3aa: ASSFVGDEQY
j_gene: TRBJ1-1; v_gene: TRBV19; abundance: NA; len: 11; CDR3aa: ASSMGLGTEAF
j_gene: TRBJ2-7; v_gene: TRBV30; abundance: NA; len: 9; CDR3aa: ASGLGYEQY
j_gene: TRBJ1-4; v_gene: TRBV2; abundance: NA; len: 16; CDR3aa: ASRSPGQGTATNEKLF
j_gene: TRBJ2-6; v_gene: TRBV7-9; abundance: once; len: 13; CDR3aa: ASSRGDSGANVLT
j_gene: TRBJ2-2; v_gene: TRBV29-1; abundance: NA; len: 13; CDR3aa: SATGGGPNTGELF
j_gene: TRBJ1-1; v_gene: TRBV7-8; abundance: NA; len: 11; CDR3aa: ASLLQGNTEAF
j_gene: TRBJ1-2; v_gene: TRBV9; abundance: NA; len: 14; CDR3aa: ASSAGGSRAGYGYT
j_gene: TRBJ1-2; v_gene: TRBV9; abundance: NA; len: 12; CDR3aa: ASSEQGAAYGYT
j_gene: TRBJ1-2; v_gene: TRBV6-5; abundance: once; len: 12; CDR3aa: ASSPGQGPYGYT
j_gene: TRBJ2-7; v_gene: TRBV20-1; abundance: NA; len: 11; CDR3aa: SASRGGPDEQY
j_gene: TRBJ2-1; v_gene: TRBV7-9; abundance: NA; len: 15; CDR3aa: ASSPTPPSGVNNEQF